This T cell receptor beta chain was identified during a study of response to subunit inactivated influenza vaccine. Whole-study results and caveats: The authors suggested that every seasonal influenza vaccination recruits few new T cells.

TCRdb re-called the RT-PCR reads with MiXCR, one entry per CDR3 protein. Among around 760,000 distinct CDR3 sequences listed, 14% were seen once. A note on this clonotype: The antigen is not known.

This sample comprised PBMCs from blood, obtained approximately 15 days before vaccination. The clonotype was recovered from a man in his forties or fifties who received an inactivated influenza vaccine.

For the CDR3, the DNA is TGCGCCAGCAGCCGATTGGAACGGGGGGCCTTGGAGACCCAGTACTTC. Protein product: CASSRLERGALETQYF. The chain has TRBV4-1 and TRBJ2-5; possibly TRBD2 for D (7 bases). The CDR3 extends over 16 amino acids. Germline CDR1 reads MGHRA; CDR2 reads YSYEKL. Between the trimmed V and J ends, which lost 4 bases and 5 bases, there was a span of 20 bases.